A single T cell receptor beta chain is shown here with its context. This clonotype occurred once. Its target antigen remains unknown. Qualities for individual bases were not recorded, and no much larger clone is one base off. The sample originates from a study of T-cell memory formation after mild COVID-19 (dated by TCRdb to the early 2020s). Background for the entire study: Most TCR sequence clusters were specific to one of the two donors. Two young, previously healthy adult volunteers made up the cohort, one male and one female. T-cell clones expanding and contracting after mild COVID-19 in a couple of donors were tracked by longitudinal TCRalpha and TCRbeta repertoire sequencing. Study-wide findings and limitations: Some responding clones were found in pre-infection memory, which suggests that pre-existing cross-reactive memory T cells took part in the SARS-CoV-2 response. Clones contracting from day 15 to 85 had balanced CD4/CD8 phenotypes, while a second wave expanding from day 15 to 37 was biased towards CD4+. Contracting CD4+ clones turned up mainly in the CM and EM memory subsets, whereas EMRA was where CD8+ clones were enriched. SARS-CoV-2 specificity of the second-wave clones peaking on day 37 was not confirmed. Only a couple of mild cases were covered in the study, and larger cohorts including severe cases with pre-infection samples were considered necessary.

The run used an Illumina NovaSeq 6000. Using 5'RACE with constant-segment primers, TCRalpha and TCRbeta cDNA libraries were constructed, with sample barcodes and unique molecular identifiers added in the process. RNA was extracted from every sample with Trizol reagent. The libraries were amplified in two PCR steps, and the second step added a second sample barcode and Illumina TruSeq adapters. Libraries were sequenced on an Illumina NovaSeq with 2 x 150 bp paired-end reads. From the authors' description of their analysis: The reads were demultiplexed and collapsed into UMI-guided consensus sequences using migec v1.2.7. With mixcr v2.1.11, UMI consensuses were aligned to TRA and TRB V and J templates and assembled into clonotypes. Clonotypes were classified as expanded or contracted when called significant by both edgeR and NoisET, with noise models trained on biological replicates. For edgeR calls, a false discovery rate-adjusted p below 0.01 and a log2 fold-change threshold of 1 were applied. As an exploratory analysis of dynamics, max-normalized trajectories of the 1000 most abundant clonotypes were examined with PCA combined with hierarchical clustering. Separately sequenced CD4+ and CD8+ repertoires were used to assign a CD4 or CD8 phenotype to each responding clone. TCRdb reprocessing: public reads trimmed at Q25 with fastp, clones called with MiXCR, in-frame beta chains kept. Each entry is one CDR3 protein sequence, shown with its most common DNA and genes. None of the V and J calls come from the authors' own analysis; TCRdb made them. The sample profile shows over 350,000 distinct CDR3 sequences; 20% to 30% of them were found once. 8.5% to 9% of the sample is taken by the ten largest.

Ficoll-Paque density gradient centrifugation was the method used to isolate PBMCs. The CDR3 has 12 amino acids, counting the end cysteine and phenylalanine. Solely the CDR3 DNA is kept, with 36 bases framed from the first base. CDR1 and CDR2 are drawn from the germline V gene: SQVTM, ANQGSEA. Trimming takes 8 bases from V and 2 bases from J, and the germline ends sit 12 bases apart. The chain joins TRBV29-1 to TRBJ1-2; TRBD1 could be the D gene, as 6 bases match. The source material was PBMCs or a T cell subset sorted from them (not recorded which). The receptor's source is an adult woman who had mild COVID-19 (a few samples of this study predate the infection). The sample titles of this study are shuffled in the database, so cell type and time point are left out; the donor was told from shared clones. The DNA reads as follows: TGCAGCACCGGGGACACCAACTATGGCTACACCTTC. Its protein reads: CSTGDTNYGYTF.